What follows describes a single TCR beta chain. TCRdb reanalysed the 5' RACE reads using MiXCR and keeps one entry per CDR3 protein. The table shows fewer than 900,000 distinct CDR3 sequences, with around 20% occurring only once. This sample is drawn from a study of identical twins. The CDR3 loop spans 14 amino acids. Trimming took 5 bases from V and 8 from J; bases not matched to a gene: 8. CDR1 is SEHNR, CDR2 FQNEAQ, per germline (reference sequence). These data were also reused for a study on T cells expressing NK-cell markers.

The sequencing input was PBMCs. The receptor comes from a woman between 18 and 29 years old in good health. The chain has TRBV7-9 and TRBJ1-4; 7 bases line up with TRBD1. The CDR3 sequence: CASSTGTVDEKLFF. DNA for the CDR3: TGTGCCAGCAGCACCGGGACAGTCGACGAAAAACTGTTTTTT.